Listed here are 13 T cell receptor beta chains from one sample, sequenced in a study of blood T cell repertoires in COVID-19. The repertoire was sequenced with immunoSEQ multiplex PCR; TCRdb's copy has only in-frame clones and lacks some. The data contain some 260,000 clones, about 90% of them seen just once; the ten biggest clones take up roughly 3%. Sequenced material: peripheral blood. The receptors here all came from a man aged 18 to 29 with active or convalescent COVID-19.

The rearrangement uses TRBV5-6 and TRBJ2-1; D perhaps matches TRBD2 (6 bases). Per germline, CDR1 SGHDT and CDR2 YYEEEE. The CDR3 loop spans 13 amino acids. V dropped 0 bases and J dropped 15 bases, with 16 bases sitting between them. The CDR3 nucleotides read TGTGCCAGCAGCTTGGGTGGTGCAGGGAGGTTGTTCTTC. This translates into CASSLGGAGRLFF.

The J gene is TRBJ1-5, the V gene TRBV6-5, with 9 bases lining up with TRBD1. CDR1 is MNHEY, CDR2 SVGAGI, per germline. V shed 6 bases, J shed 5 bases, and the junction held 8 bases outside the gene matches. The CDR3 spans 15 residues. The DNA of the CDR3 is TGTGCCAGCAGGATGGACAGGGGTAATGATCAGCCCCAGCATTTT. Translated: CASRMDRGNDQPQHF.

The rearrangement joins TRBV7-8 to TRBJ2-1; tentatively, D is TRBD2 (6 bases). The CDR3 runs to 16 residues. Germline V gives CDR1 SGHVS, CDR2 FQNEAQ. V was clipped by 2 bases and J by 7 bases, with 18 bases between them. The chain's CDR3 is CASSLFRGSLRNEQFF. The CDR3 DNA is TGTGCCAGCAGCTTATTCCGGGGGAGTCTAAGGAATGAGCAGTTCTTC.

V gene TRBV28 combines with J gene TRBJ2-2; D is undetermined. Germline CDR1 and CDR2: MDHEN and SYDVKM. The V end lost 3 bases, the J end lost 6 bases, and 14 bases lay between the germline ends. The CDR3 consists of 15 residues. The CDR3 loop reads CASSFLVGHPGELFF. The CDR3 DNA follows: TGTGCCAGCAGTTTTTTGGTCGGTCACCCCGGGGAGCTGTTTTTT. Combining the CDR3 with reference TRBV28 and TRBJ2-2 gives the whole variable domain DVKVTQSSRYLVKRTGEKVFLECVQDMDHENMFWYRQDPGLGLRLIYFSYDVKMKEKGDIPEGYSVSREKKERFSLILESASTNQTSMYLCASSFLVGHPGELFFGEGSRLTVL.

This rearrangement joins TRBV5-1 to TRBJ1-2; 8 bases match TRBD1. Germline CDR1 reads SGHRS; CDR2 reads YFSETQ. Losses at the gene ends were 3 bases for V and 3 bases for J; bases not matched to a gene: 7. This CDR3 comprises 15 residues. CDR3 DNA: TGCGCCAGCAGCTCCTTGACAGGGGACCACTATGGCTACACCTTC. This translates into CASSSLTGDHYGYTF.

The rearrangement joins TRBV7-8 to TRBJ2-7; TRBD1 agrees at 7 bases. Germline lookup yields CDR1 SGHVS and CDR2 FQNEAQ. The CDR3 is 15 residues long. Germline trimming cut 0 bases from V and 4 bases from J; bases unmatched to any gene: 6. CDR3 DNA sequence: TGTGCCAGCAGCTTAGCCGGACAGGTTAGGTACGAGCAGTACTTC. It is translated as CASSLAGQVRYEQYF.

This chain connects TRBV7-2 to TRBJ1-1, with D possibly being TRBD1 (5 bases). The germline V gene has CDR1 SGHTA and CDR2 FQGNSA. CDR3 size: 13 residues. V lost 5 bases, J lost 7 bases, and 14 bases lay in between. DNA for the CDR3: TGTGCCAGCAGCCCCCAGGGTTGGGATGAAGCTTTCTTT. Protein: CASSPQGWDEAFF.

The rearrangement joins TRBV5-4 to TRBJ2-2; 8 bases are a match to TRBD2. The CDR3 is made up of 16 amino acids. Looked up from germline, CDR1 is SGHNT and CDR2 is YYREEE (reference sequence). Losses at the gene ends were 0 bases for V and 3 bases for J; bases not matched to a gene: 4. The CDR3 DNA follows: TGTGCCAGCAGCTTGGGGGCGGGAGGCCACACCGGGGAGCTGTTTTTT. Translating gives CASSLGAGGHTGELFF.

This sequence joins TRBV5-1 and TRBJ2-7; the D gene is possibly TRBD1 (5 bases). Looked up from germline, CDR1 is SGHRS and CDR2 is YFSETQ. This CDR3 is 16 amino acids long. V dropped 8 bases and J dropped 2 bases, with 23 bases sitting between them. CDR3 in amino acids: CARETEIVNPPYEQYF. The CDR3 DNA follows: TGCGCCAGGGAGACAGAAATCGTCAACCCTCCCTACGAGCAGTACTTC.

This rearrangement joins TRBV6-5 to TRBJ1-3; a weak D match, TRBD1 (5 bases). This CDR3 has 16 residues. V was pared by 0 bases and J by 2 bases, with 11 bases between. Germline values: CDR1 MNHEY, CDR2 SVGAGI. The CDR3 protein is CASSYSGGFTGNTIYF. CDR3 bases: TGTGCCAGCAGTTACTCGGGGGGATTCACTGGAAACACCATATATTTT.

The rearrangement links TRBV3-1 (or the pseudogene TRBV3-2) to TRBJ2-1; 8 bases fit TRBD1. V shed 1 base and J 1 base; nucleotides not matched to a gene: 6. Per germline, CDR1 LGHDT and CDR2 YNNKEL (reference sequence). The CDR3 covers 17 residues. CDR3 nucleotides: TGTGCCAGCAGCCAAGTAGGCACAGGGGGTTCCTACAATGAGCAGTTCTTC. Protein product: CASSQVGTGGSYNEQFF.

The chain has TRBV7-9 and TRBJ2-1; a weak D match, TRBD2 (5 bases). V was shortened by 2 bases and J by 0 bases, with 8 bases between the two germline ends. CDR3 length equals 15 residues. Germline-derived CDR1 and CDR2 are SEHNR and FQNEAQ (reference sequence). The CDR3 sequence is CASSLIAGSYNEQFF. The CDR3 region has the DNA TGTGCCAGCAGCTTAATCGCGGGCTCCTACAATGAGCAGTTCTTC.

This chain joins TRBV27 and TRBJ2-7, with D possibly being TRBD2 (5 bases). This CDR3 has 13 amino acids. CDR1 is MNHEY and CDR2 is SMNVEV in the germline V gene (reference sequence). Trimming pared 2 bases from V and 4 bases from J, leaving 9 bases between. CDR3: CASSLGLGYEQYF. As DNA, the CDR3 is TGTGCCAGCAGTTTAGGACTGGGATACGAGCAGTACTTC.